What follows are 16 T cell receptor beta chains derived from one specimen sequenced in a study of early T cells in non-severe SARS-CoV-2 infection. TCRdb ran MiXCR on the 5' RACE reads and lists one entry per CDR3 protein. The sample includes fewer than 110,000 distinct CDR3 sequences, around 10% of them seen just once. Sequencing was done on a sample of whole blood. The receptors here all came from an adult who was a healthcare worker with PCR-confirmed SARS-CoV-2 infection or an uninfected control (not recorded which).

This clonotype was seen a few times. This chain joins TRBV7-9 and TRBJ2-3; 7 bases fit TRBD2. CDR3 length equals 14 residues. Germline V gene sequence: CDR1 SEHNR, CDR2 FQNEAQ (reference sequence). V was pared by 3 bases and J by 2 bases, with 2 bases of the junction left unmatched. The CDR3 loop reads CASSFRDYTDTQYF. In DNA, the CDR3 is TGTGCCAGCAGCTTCCGGGACTACACAGATACGCAGTATTTT.

This clonotype showed up many times. The chain couples TRBV5-6 to TRBJ2-7; D remains unclear. The CDR3 covers 13 residues. In germline, CDR1 is SGHDT, CDR2 YYEEEE. The germline V and J ends were trimmed by 2 bases and 2 bases, with 8 bases remaining between them. The CDR3 here is CASSFRLAYEQYF. The CDR3 bases are TGTGCCAGCAGCTTTCGCCTAGCCTACGAGCAGTACTTC.

This clonotype was picked up many times. The genes are TRBV7-2 and TRBJ2-5; D perhaps matches TRBD2 (5 bases). The V end was cut by 3 bases, the J end by 10 bases, with 15 bases between. This CDR3 region has 13 residues. CDR1 is SGHTA and CDR2 is FQGNSA in the germline V gene. For the CDR3, the DNA is TGTGCCAGCAGCTTTTCTCTAGACGGGGACCAGTACTTC. Amino acid sequence: CASSFSLDGDQYF.

Many counts were recorded for this clonotype. The CDR3: CASSRDRVDFGELFF. The DNA for the CDR3 is TGTGCCAGCAGCCGGGACAGGGTTGACTTCGGGGAGCTGTTTTTT. The chain joins TRBV12-3 or TRBV12-4 to TRBJ2-2, with 9 nucleotides matching TRBD1. V lost 6 bases and J lost 7; bases outside the gene matches: 9. The CDR3 is made up of 15 amino acids.

This clonotype appeared many times. The CDR3 reads CASSSWTDTGGEKLFF. The CDR3 nucleotides read TGTGCCAGCAGCTCTTGGACCGACACAGGAGGAGAAAAACTGTTTTTT. This rearrangement joins TRBV3-1 to TRBJ1-4; TRBD1 is a possible D gene (5 bases). The CDR3 has 16 residues. Germline V gene lookup returns CDR1 LGHDT and CDR2 YNNKEL (reference sequence). V was trimmed by 5 bases and J by 8 bases, leaving 21 bases between them.

There are a few counts of this clonotype. V is TRBV7-9 and J is TRBJ2-1, with 8 bases aligning to TRBD1. Germline lookup yields CDR1 SEHNR and CDR2 FQNEAQ (reference sequence). With 5 bases clipped from V and 9 bases from J, the junction kept 12 bases outside the gene matches. The CDR3 sequence is 15 residues long. DNA for the CDR3: TGTGCCAGCAGCGAAAATTGGACAGGGCGGCGTGAGCAGTTCTTC. Its translation: CASSENWTGRREQFF.

This clonotype occurred a few times. V and J are TRBV7-9 and TRBJ2-5, with 7 bases matching TRBD2. CDR1 is SEHNR and CDR2 is FQNEAQ in the germline V gene (reference sequence). The CDR3 sequence is 14 residues long. Trimming removed 5 bases from V and 7 bases from J; junction bases left unmatched: 10. CDR3 residues: CASSGAGLWGTQYF. The CDR3 DNA follows: TGTGCCAGCAGCGGAGCGGGGTTGTGGGGGACCCAGTACTTC.

At least ten counts were recorded for this clonotype. The chain carries TRBV28 and TRBJ2-1; D remains ambiguous. This CDR3 has 14 amino acids. V lost 5 bases and J 8 bases, leaving 16 bases between the germline ends. Germline-derived CDR1 and CDR2 are MDHEN and SYDVKM. DNA of the CDR3: TGTGCCAGCAGTCCAGAGGCGCCCGGCGATGAGCAGTTCTTC. Translating it yields CASSPEAPGDEQFF.

The V gene is TRBV20-1, the J gene TRBJ2-1; 11 bases are a match to TRBD2. J was trimmed by 12 bases and V by 0 bases; bases with no gene match: 10. CDR1 and CDR2 from the germline V gene are DFQATT and SNEGSKA (reference sequence). CDR3 length equals 15 residues. The CDR3 protein is CSARDSTELAGVQFF. The CDR3 DNA reads as TGCAGTGCTAGAGATTCGACAGAACTAGCGGGAGTGCAGTTCTTC.

The rearrangement joins TRBV3-1 to TRBJ2-3; TRBD2 might be the D (5 bases). The CDR3 contains 15 residues. From germline, CDR1 is LGHDT and CDR2 YNNKEL (reference sequence). Trimming cost V 0 bases and J 2 bases, with 9 bases left between them. In DNA form, the CDR3 reads TGTGCCAGCAGCCAAGATTCCGGGGTCACAGATACGCAGTATTTT. Protein: CASSQDSGVTDTQYF.

The rearrangement joins TRBV28 to TRBJ2-3; 9 bases map to TRBD2. This CDR3 region has 20 residues. V trimming: 5 bases; J trimming: 5 bases; junction bases outside the gene matches: 23. Looked up from germline, CDR1 is MDHEN and CDR2 is SYDVKM. CDR3 nucleotides: TGTGCCAGCAGTCCCTCAAACTTTCGGCCGGGGCGGGAGGGCCGAGATACGCAGTATTTT. Translating gives CASSPSNFRPGREGRDTQYF.

This clonotype has only a few counts. The gene calls are TRBV20-1 and TRBJ2-5, with 8 bases identical to TRBD2. CDR1 and CDR2 from the germline V gene are DFQATT and SNEGSKA (reference sequence). The CDR3 has 15 residues. The ends lost 6 bases at V and 2 bases at J; junction bases unmatched: 11. CDR3 DNA sequence: TGCAGTGCGTCTCCACTAGCGGTACGACAAGAGACCCAGTACTTC. Encoded protein: CSASPLAVRQETQYF.

This clonotype was seen at least ten times. The chain has TRBV11-2 and TRBJ2-2; 8 bases line up with TRBD2. Germline V gene data show CDR1 as SGHAT and CDR2 as FQNNGV. Trimming cost V 5 bases and J 2 bases; bases outside gene matches: 10. This CDR3 contains 17 residues. In DNA form, the CDR3 reads TGTGCCAGCAGCCGGACGGAGCGGGAGCCCAACACCGGGGAGCTGTTTTTT. It is translated as CASSRTEREPNTGELFF.

This clonotype showed up many times. The chain recombines TRBV4-1 with TRBJ2-3; the D gene is possibly TRBD2 (6 bases). In germline, CDR1 is MGHRA, CDR2 YSYEKL. The CDR3 runs 15 residues. Trimming took off 3 bases at V and 2 bases at J, with 12 bases between the two ends. Here the CDR3 DNA reads TGCGCCAGCAGCCAGAAACCGGGGGACACAGATACGCAGTATTTT. Encoded protein: CASSQKPGDTDTQYF.

This clonotype was detected a few times. The rearrangement joins TRBV12-3 or TRBV12-4 to TRBJ2-3, with 9 nucleotides matching TRBD2. The CDR3 runs to 15 residues. Trimming cost V 6 bases and J 5 bases; bases outside gene matches: 9. The CDR3 here is CASSRGLAGGDTQYF. In DNA, the CDR3 is TGTGCCAGCAGCAGGGGACTAGCCGGCGGAGATACGCAGTATTTT.

This clonotype appeared many times. This rearrangement joins TRBV12-3 or TRBV12-4 to TRBJ2-2, with 9 bases identical to TRBD1. Trimming removed 7 bases from V and 5 bases from J; junction bases left unmatched: 8. The CDR3 spans 15 residues. CDR3 nucleotides: TGTGCCAGCACCCAGACAGGGGGAAAAACCGGGGAGCTGTTTTTT. This gives the protein CASTQTGGKTGELFF.